The source of this TCR beta chain is a study of T cell responses to AZD1222 COVID-19 vaccine. The wider study: Second doses were pooled across both intervals (about 4 or about 12 weeks). Study conclusions and caveats: Repertoires were obtained solely post-peak T cell response. Only five or six AZD1222 recipients tested seropositive at baseline.

Clones were sequenced by immunoSEQ multiplex PCR, and TCRdb holds only the in-frame ones, with some missing. The sample lists 130,000 to 150,000 clones, 92% seen once, with 1.5% to 2% in the top ten. Of note for this clone: Its target is unknown.

Germline V gene lookup returns CDR1 SGDLS and CDR2 YYNGEE. CDR3 length equals 14 residues. V gave up 2 bases and J gave up 8 bases, with 13 bases separating them. The V and J genes are TRBV9 and TRBJ2-2; TRBD1 or TRBD2 may be the D gene (5 bases each). This clonotype originated in an adult in good health. The sample here was peripheral blood, taken on day 0 of AZD1222 vaccination. The CDR3 reads CASSVGTWEGELFF. The DNA of the CDR3 is TGTGCCAGCAGCGTGGGGACCTGGGAAGGGGAGCTGTTTTTT.